These T cell receptor beta chains were read from a single sample in a study of blood T cell repertoires in COVID-19. Some clones are missing from TCRdb's copy, which holds only in-frame ones; the method was immunoSEQ multiplex PCR. The sample holds roughly 380,000 clones, about nine tenths seen once. The specimen was peripheral blood. These receptors were obtained from a woman aged 55 to 70 with COVID-19, enrolled during active disease. Both conserved end residues are part of each CDR3. A D gene is named only where the DNA matches it firmly. Not every row has a clone size; where given, it reads once, few, many or a size class.

-	TRBJ1-1	TRBD1	TRBV6-5	TGTGCCAGCAGAAACAGGGGGGACACTGAAGCTTTCTTT	CASRNRGDTEAFF
-	TRBJ1-2	-	TRBV14	TGTGCCAGCAGCCAACTTGGACAGTTTAACTATGGCTACACCTTC	CASSQLGQFNYGYTF
-	TRBJ2-3	-	TRBV10-3	TGTGCCATCAGTGAGTTGTGGCTAGGAGACCTCACAGATACGCAGTATTTT	CAISELWLGDLTDTQYF
-	TRBJ1-1	-	TRBV7-9	TGTGCCAGCAGCTTAGCCCCGGGAGCGGGCGCTGAAGCTTTCTTT	CASSLAPGAGAEAFF
-	TRBJ2-7	-	TRBV4-2	TGTGCCAGCAGCCAATCCTCGGGGGTCTACTCCTACGAGCAGTACTTC	CASSQSSGVYSYEQYF
-	TRBJ1-5	-	TRBV6-4	TGTGCCAGCAGTATTAGTAGCAATCAGCCCCAGCATTTT	CASSISSNQPQHF
-	TRBJ2-5	TRBD2	TRBV7-9	TGTGCCAGCAGTTTAGACGGGAGGAGTGAGACCCAGTACTTC	CASSLDGRSETQYF
-	TRBJ1-5	-	TRBV24-1	TGTGCCACCAGTGATCCGGGAGCGGGTCAGCCCCAGCATTTT	CATSDPGAGQPQHF
-	TRBJ2-5	-	TRBV3-1/TRBV3-2	TGTGCCAGCAGCCAAGTCGCGGCAGTCCAAGAGACCCAGTACTTC	CASSQVAAVQETQYF
-	TRBJ2-2	TRBD1	TRBV7-8	TGTGCCAGCAGCAGGGGGACAGCGAACACCGGGGAGCTGTTTTTT	CASSRGTANTGELFF
-	TRBJ1-4	-	TRBV5-1	TGCGCCAGTTCCGCCCAGTTACTAGCAGGTGAAAAACTGTTTTTT	CASSAQLLAGEKLFF
-	TRBJ1-1	-	TRBV5-1	TGCGCCAGCAGCTTCAGCTTAACAGGGAACGCTGAAGCTTTCTTT	CASSFSLTGNAEAFF
once	TRBJ2-5	-	TRBV18	TGTGCCAGCTCACCCGTCGGACAGCCACAAGAGACCCAGTACTTC	CASSPVGQPQETQYF
few	TRBJ2-5	TRBD1	TRBV28	TGTGCCAGCAGTTACAGACAGGGTGGACAAGAGACCCAGTACTTC	CASSYRQGGQETQYF
-	TRBJ2-3	TRBD2	TRBV5-1	TGCGCCAGCAGCTTGTCAGCGGGGGGGCAAGATACGCAGTATTTT	CASSLSAGGQDTQYF
-	TRBJ1-6	TRBD1	TRBV19	TGTGCCAGTAGTTCTGACCGGGACAGTAATTCACCCCTCCACTTT	CASSSDRDSNSPLHF
-	TRBJ1-1	TRBD1	TRBV7-2	TGTGCCAGCAGCGGACAGGGGATCGGCACTGAAGCTTTCTTT	CASSGQGIGTEAFF
-	TRBJ1-2	TRBD1	TRBV6-6	TGTGCCAGCAGCCTCGGACAGGGGGCGCATGGCTACACCTTC	CASSLGQGAHGYTF
-	TRBJ2-7	-	TRBV7-9	TGTGCCAGCAGCTATCAGGGTTCGGACGAGCAGTACTTC	CASSYQGSDEQYF
-	TRBJ2-2	-	TRBV18	TGTGCCAGCTCACCATACGAGGCCGGGGAGCTGTTTTTT	CASSPYEAGELFF
once	TRBJ2-7	-	TRBV27	TGTGCCAGCAGTTTGGGCAGAGCCTACGAGCAGTACTTC	CASSLGRAYEQYF
-	TRBJ2-1	-	TRBV10-2	TGCGCCACCGCTCTAGCTGGCTCCTACAATGAGCAGTTCTTC	CATALAGSYNEQFF
-	TRBJ2-1	TRBD1	TRBV18	TGTGCCAGCTCACCGACAGGGGGAGAGCAGTTCTTC	CASSPTGGEQFF
-	TRBJ1-2	-	TRBV3-1/TRBV3-2	TGTGCCAGCAGCCAAGATCTTGGGGGCGTAGGAGGCTACACCTTC	CASSQDLGGVGGYTF
-	TRBJ1-5	TRBD1	TRBV19	TGTGCCAGTAGACGACAGGGGCCAGATGGGGGGCAGCCCCAGCATTTT	CASRRQGPDGGQPQHF
-	TRBJ1-4	-	TRBV30	TGTGCCTGGAGTGTAAAAAGGAGGAGTGAAAAACTGTTTTTT	CAWSVKRRSEKLFF
-	TRBJ1-1	-	TRBV7-9	TGTGCCAGCAGCCCCCGAGGGGGACCTCGGGGCACTGAAGCTTTCTTT	CASSPRGGPRGTEAFF
once	TRBJ1-4	-	TRBV11-2	TGTGCCAGCAGCTTAGATCCGAGACACCGGACTAATGAAAAACTGTTTTTT	CASSLDPRHRTNEKLFF
-	TRBJ1-5	-	TRBV21-1	TGTGCCAGCAGCGATAGGGAGGTTGAGGGCAATCAGCCCCAGCATTTT	CASSDREVEGNQPQHF
once	TRBJ1-1	-	TRBV18	TGTGCCAGCTCACCAAGGAGGGGTGAAGCTTTCTTT	CASSPRRGEAFF
-	TRBJ2-2	-	TRBV6-4	TGTGCCAGCAGTGATCAGGGATTTAACGGGGAGCTGTTTTTT	CASSDQGFNGELFF
-	TRBJ1-4	TRBD1	TRBV5-5	TGTGCCAGCAGCTTGACGAGGGGGCAGAGTAATGAAAAACTGTTTTTT	CASSLTRGQSNEKLFF
-	TRBJ1-3	-	TRBV6-6	TGTGCCAGCAGCCGAACGGACAGTAGTTACTCTGGAAACACCATATATTTT	CASSRTDSSYSGNTIYF
-	TRBJ2-1	TRBD2	TRBV5-1	TGCGCCAGCAGCGTGGAGACTAGCGGGGCTGGCAATGAGCAGTTCTTC	CASSVETSGAGNEQFF
-	TRBJ1-2	TRBD1	TRBV9	TGTGCCAGCAGCTTACAGACAGGGAACTATGGCTACACCTTC	CASSLQTGNYGYTF
once	TRBJ2-2	TRBD1	TRBV5-1	TGCGCCAGCAGCGCAGCCAGACAGGGTCGTTTTGCCGGGGAGCTGTTTTTT	CASSAARQGRFAGELFF
few	TRBJ2-5	TRBD2	TRBV7-2	TGTGCCAGCAGCACCCTAGCGGGGACCCAAGAGACCCAGTACTTC	CASSTLAGTQETQYF
-	TRBJ2-5	-	TRBV19	TGTGCCAGTAGTAGTTACGGGAAAAACCAAGAGACCCAGTACTTC	CASSSYGKNQETQYF
once	TRBJ1-2	TRBD1	TRBV28	TGTGCCAGCAGCGGGACAGGGGGTGGCTACACCTTC	CASSGTGGGYTF
-	TRBJ1-4	-	TRBV29-1	TGCAGCGTTGCCGCTACTGCAACTAATGAAAAACTGTTTTTT	CSVAATATNEKLFF
-	TRBJ1-1	-	TRBV10-3	TGTGCCATCAGCGCCGGGGGTGGAAACACTGAAGCTTTCTTT	CAISAGGGNTEAFF
-	TRBJ2-3	TRBD2	TRBV19	TGTGCCAGTATGGCTAGCGGTACAGATACGCAGTATTTT	CASMASGTDTQYF
-	TRBJ1-2	-	TRBV5-1	TGCGCCAGCAGCTTGGGCCAGGGCAGCTATGGCTACACCTTC	CASSLGQGSYGYTF
-	TRBJ2-4	-	TRBV5-5	TGTGCCAGCAGCGTGGGATCCGAACTAGTAGGCTCTAAAAACATTCAGTACTTC	CASSVGSELVGSKNIQYF
-	TRBJ1-5	-	TRBV7-2	TGTGCCAGCAGCTTAGGTTCAGCACAGGGCCAGCCCCAGCATTTT	CASSLGSAQGQPQHF
-	TRBJ1-1	-	TRBV3-1/TRBV3-2	TGTGCCAGCAGCCAGAGGGGACAGAACACTGAAGCTTTCTTT	CASSQRGQNTEAFF
few	TRBJ2-1	-	TRBV7-2	TGTGCCAGCAGCCTCGACCGCGAGAGGGATGAGCAGTTCTTC	CASSLDRERDEQFF
-	TRBJ1-4	TRBD1	TRBV18	TGTGCCAGCTCACTGGGACAGGGAACTAATGAAAAACTGTTTTTT	CASSLGQGTNEKLFF
-	TRBJ1-3	TRBD1	TRBV6-5	TGTGCCAGCAGTCGGGACAGCTCTGGAAACACCATATATTTT	CASSRDSSGNTIYF
-	TRBJ2-7	TRBD1	TRBV27	TGTGCCAGCACCGCAGGGGGCCTCAGGTACTTC	CASTAGGLRYF
-	TRBJ1-1	-	TRBV28	TGTGCCAGCAGTTCGGGGGGGACTGAAGCTTTCTTT	CASSSGGTEAFF
-	TRBJ2-5	TRBD1	TRBV7-9	TGTGCCAGCAGCCCCGGACAGGCCTTGACCCAAGAGACCCAGTACTTC	CASSPGQALTQETQYF